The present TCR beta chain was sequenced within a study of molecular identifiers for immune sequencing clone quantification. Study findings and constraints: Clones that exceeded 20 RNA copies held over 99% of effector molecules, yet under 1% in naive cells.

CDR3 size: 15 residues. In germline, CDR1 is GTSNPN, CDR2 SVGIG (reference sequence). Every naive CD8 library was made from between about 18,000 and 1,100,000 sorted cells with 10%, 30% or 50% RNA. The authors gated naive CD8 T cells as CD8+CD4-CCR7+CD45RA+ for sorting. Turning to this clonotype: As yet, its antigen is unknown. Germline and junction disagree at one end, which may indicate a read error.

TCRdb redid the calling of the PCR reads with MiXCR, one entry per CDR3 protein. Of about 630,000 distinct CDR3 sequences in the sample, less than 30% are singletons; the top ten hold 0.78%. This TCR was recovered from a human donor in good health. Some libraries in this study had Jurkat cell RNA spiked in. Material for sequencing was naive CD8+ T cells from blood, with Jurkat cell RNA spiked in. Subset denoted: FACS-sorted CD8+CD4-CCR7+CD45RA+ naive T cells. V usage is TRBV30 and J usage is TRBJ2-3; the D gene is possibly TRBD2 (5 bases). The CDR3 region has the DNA TGTGCCTGGAGTGAGGAGAGTGCTAGCACAGATACGCGGTATTTT. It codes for CAWSEESASTDTRYF.